The 27 T cell receptor beta chains in this list originate from one sample, sequenced in a study of blood T cell repertoires in COVID-19. The data were produced by immunoSEQ multiplex PCR, yet TCRdb's version contains in-frame clones alone and is incomplete. The sample records tens of thousands of clones, around 80% being singletons. Sequencing was carried out using peripheral blood. Source of these receptors: a human donor in a cohort sampled during active COVID-19.

This chain links TRBV18 with TRBJ2-7; the match to TRBD1 covers 9 bases. Germline V gene data show CDR1 as KGHSH and CDR2 as LQKENI. J lost 6 bases, V lost 6 bases, and 6 bases had no gene match. The CDR3 contains 13 residues. The chain's CDR3 is CASSRDRASEQYF. DNA of the CDR3: TGTGCCAGCTCTCGGGACAGGGCCTCCGAGCAGTACTTC.

The chain links TRBV27 to TRBJ2-4, with a tentative D call TRBD1 (6 bases). The CDR3 spans 13 residues. V was trimmed by 3 bases and J by 7 bases, leaving 10 bases between them. Germline assignment: CDR1 MNHEY and CDR2 SMNVEV (reference sequence). This chain's CDR3 is CASSLDSWNIQYF. CDR3 nucleotides: TGTGCCAGCAGTTTGGACAGTTGGAACATTCAGTACTTC.

This chain connects TRBV10-1 to TRBJ2-3; 10 nucleotides agree with TRBD2. V dropped 6 bases and J dropped 5; count of bases not matched to a gene: 2. The V gene's germline CDR1 is WNHNN and CDR2 SYGVQD (reference sequence). This CDR3 comprises 13 residues. The CDR3 bases are TGCGCCAGCAGCCGACTAGCGGGAGATACGCAGTATTTT. This sequence encodes CASSRLAGDTQYF.

This chain links TRBV6-1 with TRBJ2-7, with 10 bases identical to TRBD2. Per germline, CDR1 MNHNS and CDR2 SASEGT. Trimming cost V 1 base and J 3 bases; bases outside gene matches: 3. The CDR3 runs to 15 residues. For the CDR3, the DNA is TGTGCCAGCAGTGAAGGGACTAGCGGAGTCTACGAGCAGTACTTC. Translated, it gives CASSEGTSGVYEQYF.

The V and J genes are TRBV9 and TRBJ2-2; a possible D gene is TRBD2 (6 bases). This CDR3 has 13 amino acids. V was cut by 4 bases and J by 8 bases, with 12 bases left in between. Germline V gene data show CDR1 as SGDLS and CDR2 as YYNGEE. The CDR3 nucleotides are TGTGCCAGCAGCACGGGAGCCAAGGGGGAGCTGTTTTTT. Residues: CASSTGAKGELFF.

The CDR3 reads CASSASGGTILGEKLFF. The CDR3 bases are TGTGCCAGCAGCGCGTCGGGGGGGACGATACTTGGGGAAAAACTGTTTTTT. The chain uses TRBV9 and TRBJ1-4; D is perhaps TRBD1 (5 bases). In germline, CDR1 is SGDLS, CDR2 YYNGEE. The CDR3 covers 17 residues. Trimming took off 3 bases at V and 8 bases at J, with 23 bases between the two ends.

J is TRBJ2-7 and V is TRBV9; TRBD1 matches at 7 bases. J gave up 5 bases and V 0 bases, and 8 bases lay outside the gene matches. The CDR3 is made up of 15 amino acids. From germline, CDR1 is SGDLS and CDR2 YYNGEE. The DNA of the CDR3 is TGTGCCAGCAGCGTAGATGGAGACAGGGTGGACGAGCAGTACTTC. Translation: CASSVDGDRVDEQYF.

CDR3 coding DNA: TGTGCCAGCAGTTTAAAGAGACTAGCGGGAGGGGAAAGCACAGATACGCAGTATTTT. The encoded protein is CASSLKRLAGGESTDTQYF. The chain has TRBV27 and TRBJ2-3, with 14 bases lining up with TRBD2. This CDR3 spans 19 amino acids. Germline values: CDR1 MNHEY, CDR2 SMNVEV (reference sequence). Trimming removed 2 bases from V and 0 bases from J; junction bases left unmatched: 7.

V and J are TRBV5-1 and TRBJ1-2, with D hard to call. The CDR3 covers 15 residues. Trimming stripped 0 bases from V and 8 bases from J, with 17 bases between. Germline-derived CDR1 and CDR2 are SGHRS and YFSETQ. CDR3 DNA: TGCGCCAGCAGCTTGGTCCCCGAACTACTCGGAGGCTACACCTTC. It translates to CASSLVPELLGGYTF.

The chain recombines TRBV12-3 or TRBV12-4 with TRBJ1-1, with no clear D. The V and J ends lost 6 bases and 11 bases respectively, with 13 bases between them. The CDR3 is 11 residues long. The CDR3 here is CASRRGFDAFF. CDR3 bases: TGTGCCAGCAGACGGGGTTTCGACGCTTTCTTT.

The V and J genes are TRBV28 and TRBJ1-1; D remains unclear. The CDR3 contains 12 residues. Per the germline V gene, CDR1 is MDHEN and CDR2 is SYDVKM. Trimming stripped 7 bases from V and 4 bases from J, with 10 bases between. The CDR3 region is CASKWRGTEAFF. The CDR3 bases are TGTGCCAGCAAATGGCGGGGCACTGAAGCTTTCTTT.

The chain combines TRBV5-1 with TRBJ2-5; possible D gene TRBD2, 6 bases. Trimming took off 0 bases at V and 4 bases at J, with 10 bases between the two ends. This CDR3 is built from 14 residues. Germline loops: CDR1 SGHRS, CDR2 YFSETQ. CDR3 sequence reads: CASSLGAGRETQYF. For the CDR3, the DNA is TGCGCCAGCAGCTTGGGTGCGGGACGAGAGACCCAGTACTTC.

This clone occurred a few times. V usage is TRBV7-9 and J usage is TRBJ2-7; D might be TRBD1 (6 bases). Germline values: CDR1 SEHNR, CDR2 FQNEAQ (reference sequence). CDR3 length: 13 amino acids. With 5 bases removed from V and 4 bases from J, the gap between germline ends came to 12 bases. CDR3: CASSPPQGYEQYF. CDR3 DNA: TGTGCCAGCAGCCCCCCCCAGGGGTACGAGCAGTACTTC. The full variable domain, in which reference TRBV7-9 and TRBJ2-7 provide the parts outside the CDR3, is DTGVSQNPRHKITKRGQNVTFRCDPISEHNRLYWYRQTLGQGPEFLTYFQNEAQLEKSRLLSDRFSAERPKGSFSTLEIQRTEQGDSAMYLCASSPPQGYEQYFGPGTRLTVT.

The V gene is TRBV27, the J gene TRBJ2-3, with D hard to call. CDR3 length: 11 amino acids. CDR1 and CDR2 (germline): MNHEY, SMNVEV (reference sequence). The V gene lost 8 bases and the J gene lost 0 bases, with 3 bases spanning the gap. CDR3 protein: CASGSTDTQYF. The CDR3 coding sequence is TGTGCCAGCGGCAGCACAGATACGCAGTATTTT.

This CDR3 reads CASSSRLSRGPTGELFF. CDR3 sequence (DNA): TGCGCCAGCAGCTCAAGGTTAAGCAGGGGACCCACCGGGGAGCTGTTTTTT. The rearrangement links TRBV4-1 to TRBJ2-2, with D possibly being TRBD1 (6 bases). Germline CDR1 reads MGHRA; CDR2 reads YSYEKL. V dropped 5 bases and J dropped 4 bases, with 20 bases sitting between them. There are 17 residues in the CDR3.

The genes are TRBV12-5 and TRBJ1-1, with D possibly matching TRBD1 (6 bases). With 0 bases removed from V and 3 bases from J, the gap between germline ends came to 11 bases. Germline V lookup: CDR1 LGHNT, CDR2 FRNRAP. This CDR3 contains 15 residues. DNA of the CDR3: TGTGCTAGTGGTTTGGTGGGGGCCATGGACACTGAAGCTTTCTTT. Amino acids: CASGLVGAMDTEAFF.

The chain has TRBV10-2 and TRBJ2-3, with a possible D match to TRBD2 (5 bases). The CDR3 consists of 16 residues. The V gene lost 3 bases and the J gene lost 0 bases, with 13 bases spanning the gap. CDR1 and CDR2 from the germline V gene are WSHSY and SAAADI. CDR3 residues: CASSDLIASSTDTQYF. CDR3 in DNA: TGCGCCAGCAGTGACCTAATAGCGAGTAGCACAGATACGCAGTATTTT.

This clone was counted only a few times. The chain employs TRBV7-9 and TRBJ1-2; 9 bases are a match to TRBD1. The CDR3 length is 15 residues. V shed 5 bases and J 4 bases; nucleotides not matched to a gene: 8. The V gene's germline CDR1 is SEHNR and CDR2 FQNEAQ (reference sequence). In DNA, the CDR3 is TGTGCCAGCAGCCGGGACAGGGTCTCAACCTATGGCTACACCTTC. Protein product: CASSRDRVSTYGYTF.

The chain couples TRBV28 to TRBJ1-1; the match to TRBD1 covers 8 bases. The CDR3 has 15 residues. The germline CDR1 and CDR2 sequences are MDHEN and SYDVKM. V gave up 1 base and J gave up 1 base; unmatched junction bases: 2. The CDR3 bases are TGTGCCAGCAGTTTATCAGGGGGCCAGAACACTGAAGCTTTCTTT. It is translated as CASSLSGGQNTEAFF. The variable domain in full, completed from reference TRBV28 and TRBJ1-1, reads DVKVTQSSRYLVKRTGEKVFLECVQDMDHENMFWYRQDPGLGLRLIYFSYDVKMKEKGDIPEGYSVSREKKERFSLILESASTNQTSMYLCASSLSGGQNTEAFFGQGTRLTVV.

The chain carries TRBV24-1 and TRBJ2-2; TRBD2 matches 8 bases. The CDR3 is made up of 18 amino acids. V shed 8 bases and J 0 bases; nucleotides not matched to a gene: 13. Germline-derived CDR1 and CDR2 are KGHDR and SFDVKD. Written as DNA, the CDR3 is TGTGCCACCATGGGGGGGCTAGCGGGCCTCGCGAACACCGGGGAGCTGTTTTTT. Translating it yields CATMGGLAGLANTGELFF.

This chain joins TRBV5-4 and TRBJ1-1; the D gene is possibly TRBD1 (6 bases). This CDR3 has 15 residues. The germline CDR1 and CDR2 sequences are SGHNT and YYREEE (reference sequence). V was shortened by 4 bases and J by 0 bases, with 13 bases between the two germline ends. The CDR3 protein is CASSLPGGMNTEAFF. In nucleotides, the CDR3 is TGTGCCAGCAGCCTACCGGGGGGCATGAACACTGAAGCTTTCTTT. The complete variable domain, with remaining parts taken from reference TRBV5-4 and TRBJ1-1, reads ETGVTQSPTHLIKTRGQQVTLRCSSQSGHNTVSWYQQALGQGPQFIFQYYREEENGRGNFPPRFSGLQFPNYSSELNVNALELDDSALYLCASSLPGGMNTEAFFGQGTRLTVV.

The V call is TRBV20-1, the J call TRBJ1-2, with D tentatively TRBD1 (5 bases). The germline V and J ends were trimmed by 7 bases and 4 bases, with 10 bases remaining between them. CDR1 is DFQATT and CDR2 is SNEGSKA in the germline V gene (reference sequence). This CDR3 has 11 amino acids. The CDR3 spells CSGRTLYGYTF. The CDR3 nucleotides read TGCAGTGGGCGGACACTCTATGGCTACACCTTC.

Concerning this clone itself: The junction differs from germline at one of its ends, possibly a read error. This chain joins TRBV12-3 or TRBV12-4 and TRBJ2-7; a possible D gene is TRBD2 (6 bases). The CDR3 consists of 13 residues. The CDR3 coding sequence is TGTGCCAGCAGTCTAGCGAGGACCTACGAGCAGTACTTC. Protein: CASSLARTYEQYF.

This rearrangement joins TRBV19 to TRBJ2-2; D perhaps matches TRBD1 (5 bases). V lost 1 base and J lost 5, with 11 bases in between. CDR3 length equals 15 residues. Germline V lookup: CDR1 LNHDA, CDR2 SQIVND (reference sequence). The CDR3 DNA follows: TGTGCCAGTAGTATAGGGGGCCTTCTTACCGGGGAGCTGTTTTTT. This codes for CASSIGGLLTGELFF.

The rearrangement uses TRBV10-3 and TRBJ2-7; 8 bases match TRBD1. The CDR3 runs to 14 residues. CDR1 is ENHRY and CDR2 is SYGVKD in the germline V gene. After removal of 10 bases from V and 3 bases from J, the junction contained 11 bases not matched to a gene. CDR3 bases: TGTGCCACGATACCGGGACAGGAGATCTACGAGCAGTACTTC. Amino acid sequence: CATIPGQEIYEQYF.

The rearrangement links TRBV29-1 to TRBJ2-1; D is ambiguous. Germline assignment: CDR1 SQVTM and CDR2 ANQGSEA. V was cut by 4 bases and J by 1 base, with 14 bases left in between. There are 15 residues in the CDR3. The DNA for the CDR3 is TGCAGCGTTGGCCCGCCTAGTAGGTCCTACAATGAGCAGTTCTTC. Protein: CSVGPPSRSYNEQFF.

The chain uses TRBV7-2 and TRBJ2-5; 7 bases agree with TRBD1. Germline V gives CDR1 SGHTA, CDR2 FQGNSA. The CDR3 runs 14 residues. The J segment lost 5 bases and the V segment lost 5 bases, leaving 8 bases of the junction unmatched. This CDR3 is CASSPQTGLETQYF. For the CDR3, the DNA is TGTGCCAGCAGCCCGCAGACAGGGTTGGAGACCCAGTACTTC.